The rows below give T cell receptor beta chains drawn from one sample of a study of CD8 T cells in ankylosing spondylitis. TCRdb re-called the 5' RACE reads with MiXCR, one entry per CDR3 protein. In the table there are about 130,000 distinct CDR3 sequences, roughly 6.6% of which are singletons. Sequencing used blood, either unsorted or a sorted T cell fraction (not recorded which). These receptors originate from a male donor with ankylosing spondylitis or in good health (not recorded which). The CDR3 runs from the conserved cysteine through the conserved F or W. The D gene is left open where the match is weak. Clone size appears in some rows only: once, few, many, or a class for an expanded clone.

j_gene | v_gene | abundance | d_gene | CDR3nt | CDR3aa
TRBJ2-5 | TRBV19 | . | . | TGTGCCAGTAGTGCGGGACAGCCTAGCCAAGAGACCCAGTACTTC | CASSAGQPSQETQYF
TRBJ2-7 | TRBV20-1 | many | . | TGCAGTGCTAGGGAACACGAGCAGTACTTC | CSAREHEQYF
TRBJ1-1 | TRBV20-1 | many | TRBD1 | TGCAGTGCTAGAGGGGGACAGGTGAACACTGAAGCTTTCTTT | CSARGGQVNTEAFF
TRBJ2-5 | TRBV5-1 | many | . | TGCGCCAGCAGCTTTACTACCGGGGCGCAAGAGACCCAGTACTTC | CASSFTTGAQETQYF
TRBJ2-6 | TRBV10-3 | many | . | TGTGCCATCAAAGCGACGGCTGGGGCCAACGTCCTGACTTTC | CAIKATAGANVLTF
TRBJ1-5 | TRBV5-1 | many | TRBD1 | TGCGCCAGCAGCTTGACGGGACAGGGCGATCAGCCCCAGCATTTT | CASSLTGQGDQPQHF
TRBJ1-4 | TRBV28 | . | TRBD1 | TGTGCCAGCAGTCCCCCTCCGACAGGGACAACTAATGAAAAACTGTTTTTT | CASSPPPTGTTNEKLFF
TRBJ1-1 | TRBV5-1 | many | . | TGCGCCAGCAGCTTCTATGAGCAACGAGGGCTTGAAGCTTTCTTT | CASSFYEQRGLEAFF
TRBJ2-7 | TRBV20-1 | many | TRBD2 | TGCAGTGCTAGCACATTAGAGTTAGCGGGAGGGCCATCCTACGAGCAGTACTTC | CSASTLELAGGPSYEQYF
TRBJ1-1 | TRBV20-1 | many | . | TGCAGTGCTAGGTCTCGGATGAACACTGAAGCTTTCTTT | CSARSRMNTEAFF
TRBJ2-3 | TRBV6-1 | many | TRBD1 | TGTGCCAGCACCCCGGGACAGGGCTTGGGTACGCAGTATTTT | CASTPGQGLGTQYF
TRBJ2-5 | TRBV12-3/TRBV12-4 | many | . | TGTGCCAGCAGTTCCGTGGAGAAAGAGACCCAGTACTTC | CASSSVEKETQYF
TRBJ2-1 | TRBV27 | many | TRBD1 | TGTGCCAGCAGTTCAATCCCTTACCCGGGACAGGCTGCCTACAATGAGCAGTTCTTC | CASSSIPYPGQAAYNEQFF
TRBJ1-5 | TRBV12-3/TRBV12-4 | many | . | TGTGCCAGCCTTAAGGGCCCGCATCAGCCCCAGCATTTT | CASLKGPHQPQHF
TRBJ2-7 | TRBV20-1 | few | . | TGCAGTGCTAGAGCTCGGCGGATAACCTACGAGCAGTACTTC | CSARARRITYEQYF
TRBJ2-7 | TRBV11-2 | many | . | TGTGCCAGCAGCTTAGTGACTCGTGAGCAGTACTTC | CASSLVTREQYF
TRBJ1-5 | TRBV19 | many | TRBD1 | TGTGCCAGTACCAACGCCAGGACAGGGGCCCGAAGGGATCAGCCCCAGCATTTT | CASTNARTGARRDQPQHF
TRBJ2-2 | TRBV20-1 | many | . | TGCAGTGCAGCCCCTCAGGGGAGAATCACCGGGGAGCTGTTTTTT | CSAAPQGRITGELFF
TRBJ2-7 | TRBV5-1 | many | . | TGCGCCAGCAGCCTAATACAGGGAATTGGCGAGCAGTACTTC | CASSLIQGIGEQYF
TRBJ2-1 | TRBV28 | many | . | TGTGCCAGCAGTTTATGGGGTAGCGATGAGCAGTTCTTC | CASSLWGSDEQFF
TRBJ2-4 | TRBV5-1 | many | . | TGCGCCAGCAGCTTGGGCCCCGAGGCAAGGCGGGACATTCAGTACTTC | CASSLGPEARRDIQYF
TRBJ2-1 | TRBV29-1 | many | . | TGCAGCGTTGTAGGGGCCAATGAGCAGTTCTTC | CSVVGANEQFF
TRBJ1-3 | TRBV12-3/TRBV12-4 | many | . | TGTGCATCCCGGATGCCCTCTGGAAACACCATATATTTT | CASRMPSGNTIYF
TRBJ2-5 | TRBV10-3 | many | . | TGTGCCGCCGGGGACCAGTACTTC | CAAGDQYF
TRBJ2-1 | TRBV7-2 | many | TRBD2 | TGTGCCAGCAGCCTCCAAGCGGGGGGGCCATACAATGAGCAGTTCTTC | CASSLQAGGPYNEQFF
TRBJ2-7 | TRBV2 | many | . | TGTGCCAGCGGCAGAGAAATCTTCGAGCAGTACTTC | CASGREIFEQYF
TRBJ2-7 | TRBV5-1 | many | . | TGCGCCAGCAGCTTGGAGGGACATAGCTCCTACGAGCAGTACTTC | CASSLEGHSSYEQYF
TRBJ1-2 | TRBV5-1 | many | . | TGCGCCAGCAGCCTAGGACAGCAGTATGGCTACACCTTC | CASSLGQQYGYTF
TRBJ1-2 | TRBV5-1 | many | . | TGCGCCAGCAGCTTGGAAAGCTATGGCTACACCTTC | CASSLESYGYTF
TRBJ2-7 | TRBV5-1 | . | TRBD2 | TGCGCCAGCAGCAGTCCGGGACTAGCGGGAGGACTCGCCTACGAGCAGTACTTC | CASSSPGLAGGLAYEQYF
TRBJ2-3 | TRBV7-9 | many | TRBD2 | TGTGCCAGCAGCTTAGGATCTAGCGGGGTGGATACGCAGTATTTT | CASSLGSSGVDTQYF
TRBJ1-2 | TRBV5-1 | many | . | TGCGCCAGCAGCCCCTCTTCGGCCGGCTACACCTTC | CASSPSSAGYTF
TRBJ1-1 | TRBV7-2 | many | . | TGTGCCAGCAGCTTAAGGGGCGTGTTTGGAGGGAAAAGGGAAGCTTTCTTT | CASSLRGVFGGKREAFF
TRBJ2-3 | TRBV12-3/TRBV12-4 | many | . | TGTGCCAGCAGTTCCCAGGGAGAAGGCACAGATACGCAGTATTTT | CASSSQGEGTDTQYF
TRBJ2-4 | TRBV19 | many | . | TGTGCCAGTATCTGCACGGACCGACAGCAACGAGCCAAAAACATTCAGTACTTC | CASICTDRQQRAKNIQYF
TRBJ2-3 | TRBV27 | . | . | TGTGCCAGCAGTTCGTCCTGGCTAGGGGCGGGAGATACGCAGTATTTT | CASSSSWLGAGDTQYF
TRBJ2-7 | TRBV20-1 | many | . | TGCAGTGCATCGGACGCCTACGAGCAGTACTTC | CSASDAYEQYF
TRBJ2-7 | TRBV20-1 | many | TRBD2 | TGCAGTGCTAGCCCGACGGGGGGTAGCTCCTACGAGCAGTACTTC | CSASPTGGSSYEQYF
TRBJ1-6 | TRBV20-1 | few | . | TGCAGTGCTGAAACGGGATATAATTCACCCCTCCACTTT | CSAETGYNSPLHF
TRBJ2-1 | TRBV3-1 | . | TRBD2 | TGTGCCAGCAGACTCCAGGCACTAGCGGGAGTCAATGAGCAGTTCTTC | CASRLQALAGVNEQFF
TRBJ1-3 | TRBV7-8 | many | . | TGTGCCAGCAGCTTAGAGGCCGGGACGGTCGGCTCTGGAAACACCATATATTTT | CASSLEAGTVGSGNTIYF
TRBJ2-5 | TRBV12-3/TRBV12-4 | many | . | TGTGCCAGCAGCCGGTCCGGGACACTCCAAGAGACCCAGTACTTC | CASSRSGTLQETQYF
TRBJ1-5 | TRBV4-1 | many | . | TGCGCCAGCAGCCAAGATCTTGGCAGGTCAGGACAGCCCCAGCATTTT | CASSQDLGRSGQPQHF
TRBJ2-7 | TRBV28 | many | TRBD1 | TGTGCCAGCAGTCGAACTTACAGGGGGACCCACGAGCAGTACTTC | CASSRTYRGTHEQYF
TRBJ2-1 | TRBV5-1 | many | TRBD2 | TGCGCCAGCAGCCCGACAGGGACTAGCGGCAATGAGCAGTTCTTC | CASSPTGTSGNEQFF
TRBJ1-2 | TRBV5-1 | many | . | TGCGCCAGCAGCCGGGCGCCGGAAAACTATGGCTACACCTTC | CASSRAPENYGYTF